Included here is one TCR beta chain sequence, with context. Its antigen is undetermined. TCRdb's copy holds only in-frame clones and misses some; the assay was immunoSEQ multiplex PCR. Altogether tens of thousands of clones are present, roughly 87% being singletons, with the ten largest covering 1.5% to 2%. The source of the sample is a study of T cells in narcolepsy. Points from the study as a whole: Autoreactive clonotypes reportedly recurred in blood of same and different patients, not controls. No autoreactive T cell clone sequences appeared in some memory CD4+ repertoires. Autoreactive HCRT-specific and TRIB2-specific clonotypes were marked in same-patient CSF-versus-blood CD4+ comparisons.

Sequencing input: memory (CD45RA-) CD4+ T cells from blood. The TCR sequence derives from a human donor in good health.

The chain's CDR3 is CASSSQGKVGEKLFF. The CDR3 bases are TGTGCCAGCAGCTCACAGGGAAAAGTCGGTGAAAAACTGTTTTTT. This rearrangement joins TRBV7-8 to TRBJ1-4, with D possibly matching TRBD1 (6 bases). Trimming shortened V by 4 bases and J by 7 bases, and 16 bases separated the two germline ends. This CDR3 has 15 residues. Germline V gives CDR1 SGHVS, CDR2 FQNEAQ. Complete variable domain (other parts from reference TRBV7-8 and TRBJ1-4): GAGVSQSPRYKVAKRGQDVALRCDPISGHVSLFWYQQALGQGPEFLTYFQNEAQLDKSGLPSDRFFAERPEGSVSTLKIQRTQQEDSAVYLCASSSQGKVGEKLFFGSGTQLSVL.